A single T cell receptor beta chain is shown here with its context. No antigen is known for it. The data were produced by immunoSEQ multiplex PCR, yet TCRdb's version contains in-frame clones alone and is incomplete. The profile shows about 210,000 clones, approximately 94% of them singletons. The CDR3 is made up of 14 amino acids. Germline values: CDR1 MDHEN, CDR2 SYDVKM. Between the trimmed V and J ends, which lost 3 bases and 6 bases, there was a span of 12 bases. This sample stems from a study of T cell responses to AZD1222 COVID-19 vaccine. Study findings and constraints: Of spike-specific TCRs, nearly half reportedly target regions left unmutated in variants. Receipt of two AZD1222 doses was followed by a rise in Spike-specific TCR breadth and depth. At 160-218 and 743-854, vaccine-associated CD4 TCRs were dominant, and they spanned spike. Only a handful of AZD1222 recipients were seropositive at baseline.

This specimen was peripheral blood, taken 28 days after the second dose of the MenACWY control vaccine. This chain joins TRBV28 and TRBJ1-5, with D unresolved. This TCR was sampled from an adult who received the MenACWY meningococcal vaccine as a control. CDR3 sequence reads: CASSFNSLGQPQHF. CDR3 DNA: TGTGCCAGCAGTTTTAACTCCCTAGGTCAGCCCCAGCATTTT.